This is a list of T cell receptor beta chains from one sample in a study of T cell changes during pregnancy in multiple sclerosis. TCRdb's table, derived via immunoSEQ multiplex PCR, lists solely in-frame clones and lacks some. The sample records about 38,000 clones, about 95% being singletons. The sample in question was CD4+ T cells from peripheral blood mononuclear cells, obtained in the second trimester of pregnancy. These receptors came from a female donor with multiple sclerosis, enrolled in a pregnancy study. Each CDR3 is given without its conserved first and last residue.

CDR3aa: ASSTTETGSGAEAF; v_gene: TRBV5-1
CDR3aa: ASSSGLEQNEQF; v_gene: TRBV5-1
CDR3aa: ASRYPGTSVHNEQF; v_gene: TRBV7-2
CDR3aa: ASSRGKQALQETQY; v_gene: TRBV11-2
CDR3aa: ASDRGYEQY; v_gene: TRBV28
CDR3aa: ASSPLGGGGSYNEQF; v_gene: TRBV4-2
CDR3aa: ASSLTRQTNTQY; v_gene: TRBV7-9
CDR3aa: ASSFPGTGYNEQF; v_gene: TRBV5-1
CDR3aa: ASSSPGEGRETQY; v_gene: TRBV28
CDR3aa: ASSRDYTDTQY; v_gene: TRBV6-6
CDR3aa: AISGTSAQETQY; v_gene: TRBV10-3
CDR3aa: ASSLSLPTSGNTDTQY; v_gene: TRBV11-2
CDR3aa: ASSGGKGDTQY; v_gene: TRBV2
CDR3aa: ASSPKLAGGPVLSGELF; v_gene: TRBV5-4
CDR3aa: SVSGQGIEQY; v_gene: TRBV29-1
CDR3aa: ASSYRGLPRHSPLH; v_gene: TRBV6-5
CDR3aa: ASRGKGAREAF; v_gene: TRBV2
CDR3aa: ASSFRNQETQY; v_gene: TRBV5-1
CDR3aa: ASSMGQGAASYEQY; v_gene: TRBV19
CDR3aa: ISQGTSGNTIY; v_gene: TRBV29-1
CDR3aa: ASSLGGQNTEAF; v_gene: TRBV7-9
CDR3aa: ASSRTSGSYEQY; v_gene: TRBV11-3
CDR3aa: ASSVPGQTSYEQY; v_gene: TRBV2
CDR3aa: ASSYSRPPQY; v_gene: TRBV6-6
CDR3aa: ASSTGPTNEKLF; v_gene: TRBV9
CDR3aa: AISESKGRGYEQY; v_gene: TRBV10-3
CDR3aa: ASRPLTSVSSGELF; v_gene: TRBV19
CDR3aa: ASSPPQRVFNEQF; v_gene: TRBV6-5